Presented here are 10 T cell receptor beta chains from one specimen sequenced in a study of graft-versus-host responses after intestinal transplantation. No antigen has been identified for these receptors. Method: immunoSEQ multiplex PCR; TCRdb's copy keeps in-frame clones and lacks some. Of tens of thousands of clones listed, roughly four fifths are singletons. The sample consisted of unstimulated CD8+ T cells sorted from spleen or lymph node cells, taken before intestinal transplant. All receptors derive from a human donor who received an intestinal transplant.

J is TRBJ2-2 and V is TRBV5-4; 10 bases are shared with TRBD2. Germline V gene sequence: CDR1 SGHNT, CDR2 YYREEE (reference sequence). J gave up 4 bases and V 1 base, and 4 bases lay outside the gene matches. The CDR3 sequence is 16 residues long. CDR3 DNA sequence: TGTGCCAGCAGCTTGCCCAGCGGGGGGGGCACCGGGGAGCTGTTTTTT. As protein: CASSLPSGGGTGELFF.

Regarding this clone: This CDR3 is also generated by other DNA sequences in the sample. This chain joins TRBV19 and TRBJ1-1; unclear D gene. The V gene lost 1 base and the J gene lost 2 bases, with 8 bases spanning the gap. The CDR3 loop spans 14 amino acids. Germline V gives CDR1 LNHDA, CDR2 SQIVND (reference sequence). The CDR3 region has the DNA TGTGCCAGTAGTATAGGAAGGGCTAACACTGAAGCTTTCTTT. Encoded protein: CASSIGRANTEAFF.

This clone turned up a few times. The CDR3 loop is CASSDRDGTYEQYF. In DNA, the CDR3 is TGCGCCAGCAGCGACCGGGACGGAACCTACGAGCAGTACTTC. The chain links TRBV4-1 to TRBJ2-7; D is possibly TRBD1 or TRBD2 (5 bases each). V was clipped by 5 bases and J by 2 bases, with 13 bases between them. Germline V gene lookup returns CDR1 MGHRA and CDR2 YSYEKL. The CDR3 totals 14 residues.

V usage is TRBV4-1 and J usage is TRBJ2-7, with 7 nucleotides matching TRBD2. Germline loops: CDR1 MGHRA, CDR2 YSYEKL. The CDR3 consists of 16 residues. Trimming removed 4 bases from V and 0 bases from J; junction bases left unmatched: 9. As DNA, the CDR3 is TGCGCCAGCAGCCTCCGTGGGGGGGAGAGCTCCTACGAGCAGTACTTC. This sequence encodes CASSLRGGESSYEQYF.

This clone was detected once. The junction and the germline gene differ at one end; a read error may be behind it. The same CDR3 is also encoded by other DNA sequences in this sample. The J gene is TRBJ1-1, the V gene TRBV7-9; possible D gene TRBD1, 6 bases. Germline CDR1 SEHNR, CDR2 FQNEAQ (reference sequence). This CDR3 comprises 16 residues. CDR3 residues: CASSSLRGARNTEAFF. CDR3 DNA: TGCGCCAGCAGCTCCCTACGGGGGGCGCGGAACACTGAAGCTTTCTTT.

V is TRBV10-1 and J is TRBJ2-2; unclear D gene. CDR3 length: 16 residues. V was trimmed by 2 bases and J by 4 bases, leaving 14 bases between them. The germline CDR1 and CDR2 sequences are WNHNN and SYGVQD (reference sequence). CDR3 in DNA: TGCGCCAGCAGTGAGGAGGTCCGGGTAGCCACCGGGGAGCTGTTTTTT. Translating it yields CASSEEVRVATGELFF.

The chain combines TRBV7-9 with TRBJ2-3; the D is unclear. With 2 bases removed from V and 4 bases from J, the gap between germline ends came to 7 bases. The germline gives CDR1 SEHNR, CDR2 FQNEAQ (reference sequence). The CDR3 has 13 residues. CDR3 in DNA: TGTGCCAGCAGCTTAAGGTGGGCAGATACGCAGTATTTT. Translating gives CASSLRWADTQYF.

Concerning this clone itself: Other DNA sequences in this sample translate to the same CDR3. This chain joins TRBV19 and TRBJ1-6; 8 bases match TRBD1. This CDR3 has 17 residues. The germline V gene encodes CDR1 LNHDA and CDR2 SQIVND (reference sequence). V lost 0 bases, J lost 8 bases, and 9 bases stayed unmatched. The CDR3 spells CASSIDGAGGSHSPLHF. CDR3 nucleotide sequence: TGTGCCAGTAGTATAGATGGGGCAGGGGGCAGCCATTCACCCCTCCACTTT.

The genes are TRBV7-2 and TRBJ2-1; D not certain. The CDR3 is 13 amino acids. Germline CDR1 reads SGHTA; CDR2 reads FQGNSA. The V gene lost 0 bases and the J gene lost 6 bases, with 6 bases spanning the gap. CDR3 amino acids: CASSLAGFNEQFF. CDR3 sequence (DNA): TGTGCCAGCAGCTTAGCCGGATTCAATGAGCAGTTCTTC.

This clone was detected only once. The V and J genes are TRBV19 and TRBJ1-1; 7 bases are a match to TRBD1. The CDR3 sequence is 15 residues long. Per germline, CDR1 LNHDA and CDR2 SQIVND (reference sequence). Germline trimming cut 7 bases from V and 0 bases from J; bases unmatched to any gene: 8. DNA for the CDR3: TGTGCCAGTACCCTAGGGGGCTCCATGAACACTGAAGCTTTCTTT. It codes for CASTLGGSMNTEAFF.